The 10 T cell receptor beta chains listed next were all sequenced from one sample in a study of T cell changes during pregnancy in multiple sclerosis (dated by TCRdb to about 2019). Receptor libraries were prepared by the immunoSEQ multiplex PCR assay. TCRdb holds this immuneACCESS table with in-frame rearrangements only. Some clones are missing; in checked studies, unresolved V genes explain under half, and the rest has no known cause. Here the sample has tens of thousands of clones; 88% occur a single time. The ten largest clones take up 3% to 3.5% of the sample. This sample comprised peripheral blood, obtained before pregnancy. The source is a female donor with multiple sclerosis, enrolled in a pregnancy study.

The chain uses TRBV6-4 and TRBJ1-2; possible D gene TRBD1, 5 bases. V lost 2 bases, J lost 8 bases, and 12 bases lay in between. The CDR3 runs 13 residues. The V gene's germline CDR1 is MRHNA and CDR2 SNTAGT. For the CDR3, the DNA is TGTGCCAGCAGTGACCAGGGTCTAAGAGGCTACACCTTC. This sequence encodes CASSDQGLRGYTF.

This rearrangement joins TRBV6-1 to TRBJ1-5; D ambiguous. Trimming shortened V by 2 bases and J by 5 bases, and 10 bases separated the two germline ends. The germline gives CDR1 MNHNS, CDR2 SASEGT. This CDR3 has 14 amino acids. This CDR3 is CASSEFGPDQPQHF. Written as DNA, the CDR3 is TGTGCCAGCAGTGAATTCGGTCCGGATCAGCCCCAGCATTTT.

The count of this clone is one. This chain uses TRBV19 with TRBJ2-7; D is perhaps TRBD1 (6 bases). Germline V gives CDR1 LNHDA, CDR2 SQIVND (reference sequence). The CDR3 consists of 14 residues. Trimming cost V 3 bases and J 3 bases, with 12 bases left between them. The CDR3: CASSIDGTYYEQYF. CDR3 bases: TGTGCCAGTAGTATTGACGGGACATACTACGAGCAGTACTTC.

The V call is TRBV30, the J call TRBJ1-5; no clear D. From germline, CDR1 is GTSNPN and CDR2 SVGIG (reference sequence). The V gene lost 1 base and the J gene lost 6 bases, with 13 bases spanning the gap. This CDR3 region has 14 residues. The CDR3 is CAWSATGEGQPQHF. The CDR3 nucleotides read TGTGCCTGGAGTGCAACCGGGGAGGGTCAGCCCCAGCATTTT.

The CDR3 here is CASSVGGRAVSEQFF. The DNA for the CDR3 is TGTGCCAGCAGCGTAGGCGGGAGGGCAGTCAGTGAGCAGTTCTTC. The chain recombines TRBV9 with TRBJ2-1; 9 nucleotides line up with TRBD2. The CDR3 spans 15 residues. The germline V gene encodes CDR1 SGDLS and CDR2 YYNGEE. V dropped 0 bases and J dropped 9; count of bases not matched to a gene: 7.

The V gene is TRBV2, the J gene TRBJ2-1; 8 nucleotides match TRBD2. The ends lost 4 bases at V and 3 bases at J; junction bases unmatched: 8. CDR3 length: 16 amino acids. The germline V gene has CDR1 SNHLY and CDR2 FYNNEI. In DNA form, the CDR3 reads TGTGCCAGCAGTGCGGAGCGACTAGCGAACTACAATGAGCAGTTCTTC. This sequence encodes CASSAERLANYNEQFF.

The genes are TRBV6-5 and TRBJ2-2, with 9 bases aligning to TRBD2. Germline trimming cut 6 bases from V and 0 bases from J; bases unmatched to any gene: 2. Looked up from germline, CDR1 is MNHEY and CDR2 is SVGAGI. This CDR3 comprises 15 residues. The CDR3 DNA reads as TGTGCCAGCAGCACTAGCGGGCCGAACACCGGGGAGCTGTTTTTT. Translated, it gives CASSTSGPNTGELFF.

Notes on this clone: The identical CDR3 is also encoded by other nucleotide sequences in the sample. The chain combines TRBV7-3 with TRBJ2-7; perhaps TRBD2 as D (6 bases). The germline gives CDR1 SGHTA, CDR2 FQGTGA. This CDR3 is built from 15 residues. Trimming pared 4 bases from V and 2 bases from J, leaving 15 bases between. CDR3 nucleotide sequence: TGTGCCAGCAGCTCCGGGGGTGGCGTACCCTACGAGCAGTACTTC. Encoded protein: CASSSGGGVPYEQYF. The whole variable domain, remainder taken from reference TRBV7-3 and TRBJ2-7, is GAGVSQTPSNKVTEKGKYVELRCDPISGHTALYWYRQSLGQGPEFLIYFQGTGAADDSGLPNDRFFAVRPEGSVSTLKIQRTERGDSAVYLCASSSGGGVPYEQYFGPGTRLTVT.

The chain is built from TRBV6-5 and TRBJ1-1, with TRBD1 as a possible D gene (6 bases). CDR1 MNHEY and CDR2 SVGAGI come from the germline V gene. This CDR3 region has 11 residues. Trimming took off 6 bases at V and 11 bases at J, with 13 bases between the two ends. The CDR3 region has the DNA TGTGCCAGCAGCCGGGGGCGGGGGGCTTTCTTT. Translated, it gives CASSRGRGAFF.

This clone has just one count. The J gene is TRBJ2-7, the V gene TRBV6-5; the D gene is possibly TRBD2 (5 bases). Trimming pared 3 bases from V and 5 bases from J, leaving 14 bases between. Germline CDR1 reads MNHEY; CDR2 reads SVGAGI. The CDR3 totals 14 residues. CDR3 sequence reads: CASSYVGARDEQYF. For the CDR3, the DNA is TGTGCCAGCAGTTATGTGGGAGCTCGGGACGAGCAGTACTTC.